The 6 T cell receptor beta chains below all came from one sample that was sequenced in a study of blood T cell repertoires in COVID-19. The protocol was immunoSEQ multiplex PCR, while the TCRdb copy is restricted to in-frame clones and leaves out a portion. This table has 200,000 or so clones, less than 90% appearing once. The sequenced sample consisted of peripheral blood. Receptors originate from a woman between 50 and 59 years old with acute or convalescent COVID-19.

The J gene is TRBJ1-2, the V gene TRBV5-4; weak D call: TRBD1 (5 bases). The germline V gene has CDR1 SGHNT and CDR2 YYREEE (reference sequence). V was pared by 0 bases and J by 3 bases, with 9 bases between. This CDR3 spans 14 amino acids. As DNA, the CDR3 is TGTGCCAGCAGCTTGGACCTAGGGGACTATGGCTACACCTTC. It encodes CASSLDLGDYGYTF.

The J gene is TRBJ2-1, the V gene TRBV5-1; 13 bases fit TRBD2. There are 14 residues in the CDR3. Germline values: CDR1 SGHRS, CDR2 YFSETQ. With V trimmed by 5 bases and J by 8 bases, 4 bases remained unmatched. The CDR3 sequence is CASRGLAGLDEQFF. The CDR3 DNA sequence: TGCGCCAGCAGGGGACTAGCGGGATTGGATGAGCAGTTCTTC.

The chain employs TRBV29-1 and TRBJ2-3, with 8 bases that match TRBD2. Germline CDR1 reads SQVTM; CDR2 reads ANQGSEA. J lost 5 bases, V lost 7 bases, and 2 bases had no gene match. CDR3 length: 11 residues. DNA of the CDR3: TGCAGCGGTAGCGGGGAAGATACGCAGTATTTT. This gives the protein CSGSGEDTQYF.

The gene calls are TRBV15 and TRBJ2-3; perhaps TRBD2 as D (5 bases). Germline CDR1 is LNHNV and CDR2 is YYDKDF (reference sequence). The CDR3 covers 14 residues. The ends were cut back, 3 bases at V and 2 bases at J, with 9 bases in the middle. The DNA for the CDR3 is TGTGCCACCAGCAGGGAGGCCAACACAGATACGCAGTATTTT. This gives the protein CATSREANTDTQYF.

V and J are TRBV6-1 and TRBJ2-1, with TRBD2 identical over 12 bases. CDR3 size: 16 residues. Per germline, CDR1 MNHNS and CDR2 SASEGT. V dropped 4 bases and J dropped 1; count of bases not matched to a gene: 2. CDR3 in amino acids: CASSALAGGSYNEQFF. CDR3 nucleotides: TGTGCCAGCAGTGCACTAGCGGGGGGTTCCTACAATGAGCAGTTCTTC.

This clone was detected once. This sequence joins TRBV19 and TRBJ1-5, with a weak D call TRBD1 (5 bases). Trimming took off 9 bases at V and 6 bases at J, with 24 bases between the two ends. The CDR3 extends over 16 amino acids. CDR1 LNHDA and CDR2 SQIVND come from the germline V gene (reference sequence). As DNA, the CDR3 is TGTGCCAGCGTGGCGACAGTAGGTTTTTCGGCTCAGCCCCAGCATTTT. This sequence encodes CASVATVGFSAQPQHF.